This section outlines one T cell receptor beta chain sequence together with its context. This clone was observed a handful of times. The antigen it binds to is not known. Base qualities are not recorded, but no much larger clone differs from it by a single base. These data originate in a study of blood T cell repertoires in COVID-19 (dated by TCRdb to the early 2020s). Looking at the study overall: Samples from collaborators originated in the United States, Italy and Spain and spanned both the acute and convalescent phases of COVID-19. The material from the prospective study consisted of cDNA or gDNA derived from T cells, B-cell-depleted T cells, or PBMCs. Subjects who had been exposed to COVID-19, were actively infected with it, or had recovered from it provided the deeply sampled blood TCRbeta repertoires that made up the dataset. The repertoires were made available in a free public database intended to serve as a resource for research on the immune response to SARS-CoV-2. The samples were drawn from the first 160 participants of the ongoing ImmuneRACE study and from over 950 subjects provided by 6 global collaborators. Sample metadata almost always included a de-identified subject ID, COVID-19 status, age in years and sex. HLA class I and class II types, where available, came from metadata supplied by the sample provider rather than from assay-based typing. The paper as a whole reports these results and caveats: How much clinical and demographic metadata was included differed by source and by participant, and the metadata was provided uncurated.

In the prospective study, participants were about 18 to 90 years old, resided in 20 to 30 geographic areas of the United States, and were enrolled through a virtual design. In the prospective study, cohorts were assigned on the basis of participant-reported clinical history obtained from a screening survey and a study questionnaire. Mobile phlebotomists in the prospective study collected whole blood, serum and a nasopharyngeal or oropharyngeal swab from every participant. Prospective study participants could optionally give additional blood draws and questionnaires over an approximately 2-month period. Before DNA extraction, prospective study blood samples were shipped either frozen or at room temperature. The germline V gene (reference sequence) provides CDR1 LNHDA and CDR2 SQIVND. The germline V end is reduced by 6 bases and the J end by 3 bases; junction bases left unmatched: 15. The cysteine opens and the phenylalanine closes a CDR3 of 18 amino acids. Of the read, only the CDR3 DNA is kept; its 54 bases are in frame from base 1.

TCRbeta CDR3 regions were amplified from genomic DNA by means of the immunoSEQ Assay, a bias-controlled multiplex PCR. Under the source paper's analysis protocol: Within the assay, amplification of reference gene primers was used to estimate how many nucleated cells each sample contained. To quantify the absolute abundance of each unique TCRbeta CDR3 rearrangement, sequence reads were collapsed and filtered. For each sample, productive Simpson clonality was calculated by taking the square root of Simpson's diversity index across productive rearrangements. In its TCRdb copy, this immuneACCESS table keeps in-frame sequences only and misses some clones. Where compared with another copy, unresolved V genes explain less than half of these, and the others have no known cause. The V and J calls and the clone size are those of that table, but D and trimming were determined from the DNA. The sample table contains 250,000 to 300,000 clones; only one count was recorded for 90% to 95% of them. Clones ranked in the top ten supply approximately 1.2% of the sample.

The TCR sequence derives from a human donor in a cohort exposed to, infected with or recovered from COVID-19 (not recorded which). The donor label of this sample is uncertain. The sample consisted of PBMCs or T cells enriched from blood (not recorded which). Recombination joined TRBV19 with TRBJ2-2; TRBD1 matches 8 bases in the middle. DNA sequence: TGTGCCAGTAGCCGATCCCCACCCAGGGGGCAGGACACCGGGGAGCTGTTTTTT. Translation gives CASSRSPPRGQDTGELFF.